This T cell receptor beta chain was captured by sequencing in a study of CD8 T cells in ankylosing spondylitis. Overall study results and limits: Disease-linked clones reportedly concentrated significantly in matched ankylosing spondylitis synovial fluid. A TCR beta motif of under 10 highly homologous variants appeared characteristic of ankylosing spondylitis blood.

Quantitative 5'-RACE with molecular barcodes produced the TCR beta libraries. TCRdb ran MiXCR on the 5' RACE reads and lists one entry per CDR3 protein. The sample shows tens of thousands of distinct CDR3 sequences, 2.5% to 3% of them seen only once. This clonotype was seen repeatedly, ten times or more. Its antigen is unidentified. CDR1 is SGDLS and CDR2 is YYNGEE in the germline V gene. V trimming: 5 bases; J trimming: 4 bases; junction bases outside the gene matches: 11. The CDR3 has 17 amino acids. The chain uses TRBV9 and TRBJ2-1, with 11 bases identical to TRBD2. The specimen was blood, either unsorted or a sorted T cell fraction (not recorded which). The sequence derives from a male donor with ankylosing spondylitis or in good health (not recorded which). The DNA of the CDR3 is TGTGCCAGCAGTCCGACTAGCGGGACCCAAATATACAATGAGCAGTTCTTC. The encoded protein is CASSPTSGTQIYNEQFF.